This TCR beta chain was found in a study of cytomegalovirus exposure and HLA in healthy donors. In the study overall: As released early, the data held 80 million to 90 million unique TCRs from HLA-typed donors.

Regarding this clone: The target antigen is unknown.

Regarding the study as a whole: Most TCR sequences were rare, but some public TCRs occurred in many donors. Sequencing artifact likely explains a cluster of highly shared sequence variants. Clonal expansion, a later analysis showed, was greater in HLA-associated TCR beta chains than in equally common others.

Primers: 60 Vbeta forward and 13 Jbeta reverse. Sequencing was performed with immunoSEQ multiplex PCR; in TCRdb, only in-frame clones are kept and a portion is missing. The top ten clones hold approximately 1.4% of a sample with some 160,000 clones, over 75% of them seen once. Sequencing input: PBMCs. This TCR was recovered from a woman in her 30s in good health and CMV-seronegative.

In DNA, the CDR3 is TGTGCCAGCAGCTTAGATCCCCCTAGCGGGGGGCAGGACGAGCAGTTCTTC. Its translation: CASSLDPPSGGQDEQFF. This chain uses TRBV11-2 with TRBJ2-1, with 11 bases that match TRBD2. CDR1 is SGHAT, CDR2 FQNNGV, per germline. Losses at the gene ends were 0 bases for V and 10 bases for J; bases not matched to a gene: 11. This CDR3 is 17 amino acids long. The variable domain in full, completed from reference TRBV11-2 and TRBJ2-1, reads EAGVAQSPRYKIIEKRQSVAFWCNPISGHATLYWYQQILGQGPKLLIQFQNNGVVDDSQLPKDRFSAERLKGVDSTLKIQPAKLEDSAVYLCASSLDPPSGGQDEQFFGPGTRLTVL.